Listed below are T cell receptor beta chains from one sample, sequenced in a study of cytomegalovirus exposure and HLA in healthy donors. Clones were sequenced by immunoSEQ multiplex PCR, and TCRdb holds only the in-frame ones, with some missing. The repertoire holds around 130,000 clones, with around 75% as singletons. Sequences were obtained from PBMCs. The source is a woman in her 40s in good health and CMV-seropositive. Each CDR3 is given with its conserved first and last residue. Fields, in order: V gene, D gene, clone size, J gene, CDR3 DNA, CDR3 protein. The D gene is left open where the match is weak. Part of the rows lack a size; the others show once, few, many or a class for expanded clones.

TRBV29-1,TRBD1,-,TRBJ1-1,TGCAGCGTTGAAGATCGAAGGACAGGGAACACTGAAGCTTTCTTT,CSVEDRRTGNTEAFF
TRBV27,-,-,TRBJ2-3,TGTGCCAGCACGGTTGGCAGGCAATCAGATACGCAGTATTTT,CASTVGRQSDTQYF
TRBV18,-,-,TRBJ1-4,TGTGCCAGCTCACCACAGGAGGCGGCCACTAATGAAAAACTGTTTTTT,CASSPQEAATNEKLFF
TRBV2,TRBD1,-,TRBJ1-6,TGTGCCAGCAGTGACCCGGGACAGAGCTCCTATAATTCACCCCTCCACTTT,CASSDPGQSSYNSPLHF
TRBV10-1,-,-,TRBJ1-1,TGCGCCAGCGGGGCCGGGAACACTGAAGCTTTCTTT,CASGAGNTEAFF
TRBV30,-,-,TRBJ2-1,TGTGCCTGGAGTAGGAACGGGGGAGTCTACAATGAGCAGTTCTTC,CAWSRNGGVYNEQFF
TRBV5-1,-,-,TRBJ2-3,TGCGCCAGCAGCTTGTTTCCAGGGAGCACAGATACGCAGTATTTT,CASSLFPGSTDTQYF
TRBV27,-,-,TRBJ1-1,TGTGCCAGCAGCGAGGGAGCCACTGAAGCTTTCTTT,CASSEGATEAFF
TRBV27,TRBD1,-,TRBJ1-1,TGTGCCAGCAGTCGACCGGACAGGGGGCCGGTTGAAGCTTTCTTT,CASSRPDRGPVEAFF
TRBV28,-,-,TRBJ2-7,TGTGCCAGCAGTTTAAGGCGGGCCGAGCAGTACTTC,CASSLRRAEQYF
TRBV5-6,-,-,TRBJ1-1,TGTGCCAGCAGCTTGGAGCAGGGAGGATTGAACACTGAAGCTTTCTTT,CASSLEQGGLNTEAFF
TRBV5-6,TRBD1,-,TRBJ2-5,TGTGCCAGCACCCTAAGAGGGACAGCAGAGACCCAGTACTTC,CASTLRGTAETQYF
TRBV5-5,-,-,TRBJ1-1,TGTGCCAGCAGCTTGGGACGGGCTACGGGGACTGAAGCTTTCTTT,CASSLGRATGTEAFF
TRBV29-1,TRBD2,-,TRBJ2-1,TGCAGCGAGGCCCCCCCTAGCGGGAGGGCCTGGCGTGAGCAGTTCTTC,CSEAPPSGRAWREQFF
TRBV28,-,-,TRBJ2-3,TGTGCCAGCAGTTCTCGTCTGATGGCCGTTTATACGCAGTATTTT,CASSSRLMAVYTQYF
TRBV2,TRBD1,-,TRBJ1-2,TGTGCCAGCAGTGAAGGACCGGGACAGTCCTATGGCTACACCTTC,CASSEGPGQSYGYTF
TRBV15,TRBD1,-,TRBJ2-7,TGTGCCACCAGCAGACTAGGGACAGGGGGCAACGAGCAGTACTTC,CATSRLGTGGNEQYF
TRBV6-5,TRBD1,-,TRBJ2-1,TGTGCCAGCAGTGCCGGGACAGGGAATGAGCAGTTCTTC,CASSAGTGNEQFF
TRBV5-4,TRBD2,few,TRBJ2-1,TGTGCCAGCAGCCCTACTAGCGGGAGTATGAGTGAGCAGTTCTTC,CASSPTSGSMSEQFF
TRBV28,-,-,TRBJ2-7,TGTGCCAGCAGTTTATGGCAGGGCTACGAGCAGTACTTC,CASSLWQGYEQYF
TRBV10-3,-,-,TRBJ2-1,TGTGCCATCAGGGATAGGGGCACCGACTTCTACAATGAGCAGTTCTTC,CAIRDRGTDFYNEQFF